The rows below give T cell receptor beta chains drawn from one sample of a study of beta chain features in type 1 diabetes. Repertoires were generated with immunoSEQ multiplex PCR, while TCRdb's copy carries only in-frame clones and drops some. The table includes around 150,000 clones, 8.1% detected once. Sequences were obtained from central memory CD4+ T cells from blood. The receptors come from a man aged 18 to 30 in good health. Each CDR3 is given without its conserved first and last residue. A D gene is named only where the DNA matches it firmly.

length	D	V	J	CDR3
11	.	TRBV29-1	TRBJ2-5	SVVQGSVEIQY
14	TRBD2	TRBV7-8	TRBJ2-1	ASSLATSGGYNEQF
13	TRBD1	TRBV28	TRBJ1-1	ASSPPGQGNTEAF
14	.	TRBV7-9	TRBJ2-7	ASSFGSGTADYEQY
11	.	TRBV15	TRBJ1-2	ATSRDGRDGYT
11	.	TRBV27	TRBJ2-1	ASGAAYYNEQF
12	.	TRBV28	TRBJ2-7	ASSFLRGSYEQY
13	.	TRBV5-4	TRBJ2-7	ASSRKEWGQSEQY
13	TRBD1	TRBV7-9	TRBJ1-6	ASSPSTGVGSPLH
13	TRBD1	TRBV30	TRBJ1-4	AWSSTGGPNEKLF
16	TRBD2	TRBV7-9	TRBJ2-1	ASSLPPRLAGAGNEQF
14	TRBD2	TRBV5-1	TRBJ2-1	ASSWPSGGREGEQF
12	.	TRBV11-2	TRBJ1-1	ASSLNGENTEAF
13	TRBD1	TRBV29-1	TRBJ2-7	SVAQGTAHTYEQY
15	TRBD1	TRBV19	TRBJ2-5	ASSIGRDRGHGETQY
11	.	TRBV18	.	ASSPATDYEQY
15	TRBD2	TRBV2	TRBJ2-5	ASSAGTSGGEAETQY
13	TRBD2	TRBV7-9	TRBJ2-1	ASSLMRLASSVQF
12	.	TRBV19	TRBJ2-5	ASTFSAGTKTQY
12	.	TRBV5-1	TRBJ1-1	ASSLEGLRTEAF
13	TRBD2	TRBV30	TRBJ2-5	AWSGTSGGNGAQY
15	TRBD2	TRBV11-2	TRBJ2-3	ASSLGSSGGITDTQY
11	.	TRBV29-1	TRBJ2-7	SVGTSLAHEQY
13	.	TRBV18	TRBJ1-4	ASSPEEGANEKLF
10	.	TRBV30	TRBJ2-7	AWSSDFYEQY
14	.	TRBV7-9	TRBJ1-2	ASSLGQGPLRSGYT
12	TRBD2	TRBV19	TRBJ2-7	ASSFLGTTHEQY
13	TRBD2	TRBV10-3	TRBJ2-7	AISEGLAGGYEQY
13	.	TRBV5-4	TRBJ2-5	ASSLEAGHQETQY
11	.	TRBV4-3	TRBJ1-1	ASSLNGNTEAF
12	.	TRBV19	TRBJ1-2	ASTPGSLSTGYT
9	.	TRBV6-5	TRBJ1-4	ATQTNEKLF
13	.	TRBV7-3	TRBJ2-1	ASSPPPRGYNEQF
9	.	TRBV25-1	.	STLAEYEQY
13	.	TRBV4-2	TRBJ1-2	ASSQDIFGFGGYT
13	TRBD2	TRBV7-2	TRBJ2-2	ASSLTQGGTGELF
9	.	TRBV6-1	TRBJ2-5	ASRTEETQY
14	.	TRBV10-3	TRBJ2-1	AISESTGRSWDEQF
11	TRBD1	TRBV7-3	TRBJ1-3	ASSAGQGNTIY
11	.	TRBV4-3	TRBJ2-7	ASSQEIRWEQY
11	.	TRBV7-3	TRBJ2-1	ASSLDIAYEQF
14	TRBD2	TRBV18	TRBJ2-7	ASSPSTSGTTYEQY
13	TRBD1	TRBV7-3	TRBJ2-3	ASSSGGTSTDTQY
14	TRBD2	TRBV5-1	TRBJ2-1	ASSFLTSGSFDEQF
13	.	TRBV5-1	TRBJ2-5	ASSSGLRGQETQY
13	TRBD2	TRBV5-6	TRBJ2-5	ASSLSTTGGETQY
13	.	TRBV7-6	TRBJ2-1	ASSLRRGRGNEQF